This T cell receptor (beta chain) was profiled in a study of beta chain features in type 1 diabetes. Study results and limitations: Patients with type 1 diabetes showed fewer VDJ junction insertions and more deletions. Type 1 diabetes patients had moderately but significantly shorter TCRB CDR3s in all four CD4+ subsets. The study found that naive, central memory and Treg TCRB repertoires appeared more similar in patients than in healthy donors. When cDNA is sequenced, cells with high TCR expression could be over-represented.

In regard to this clone: Its antigen remains unknown.

CDR3 size: 11 residues. Germline V gene data show CDR1 as DFQATT and CDR2 as SNEGSKA (reference sequence). The V and J ends lost 0 bases and 15 bases respectively, with 12 bases between them. Reverse transcription of all isolated RNA meant that expressed TCRB transcripts were sequenced. Clones were read by immunoSEQ multiplex PCR, and TCRdb kept only the in-frame ones, dropping some. The data contain some 330,000 clones, roughly 9.6% of them singletons. Input material: naive CD4+ T cells from blood. The TCR comes from a woman in her twenties or thirties in good health. The V gene is TRBV20-1, the J gene TRBJ2-1; D is ambiguous. The CDR3 DNA sequence: TGCAGTGCTAGAGATCTGGCAGTTTGGTTCTTC. It is translated as CSARDLAVWFF.